These T cell receptor beta chains were read from a single sample in a study of OX40 agonist ivuxolimab in advanced cancers. Sequencing used immunoSEQ multiplex PCR; TCRdb keeps in-frame clones, though not all of them. The table has 75,000 to 85,000 clones, about nine tenths seen once; the top ten hold just under 0.25%. Specimen: CD4+ or CD8+ T cells sorted from blood, collected in a trial of the OX40 agonist ivuxolimab. These TCRs come from an adult with an advanced solid tumor such as melanoma, head and neck, liver or kidney cancer. CDR3s include the opening cysteine and the closing phenylalanine or tryptophan. A D gene is named only where the DNA matches it firmly. A clone size is listed for some rows: how often the clone was seen (once, few, many), or a class if it is expanded.

abundance,v_gene,j_gene,d_gene,CDR3nt,CDR3aa
NA,TRBV7-2,TRBJ2-3,NA,TGTGCCAGCAGCCCAAACACAGATACGCAGTATTTT,CASSPNTDTQYF
NA,TRBV28,TRBJ2-5,NA,TGTGCCAGCAGGGAACAGGGTTCAGAGACCCAGTACTTC,CASREQGSETQYF
NA,TRBV19,TRBJ2-5,NA,TGTGCCAGTAGCACGGGACGGGCGGGAATAGAGACCCAGTACTTC,CASSTGRAGIETQYF
once,TRBV5-1,TRBJ1-5,NA,TGCGCCAGCAGCTTGGGGGGAGATACGAGCAATCAGCCCCAGCATTTT,CASSLGGDTSNQPQHF
NA,TRBV27,TRBJ2-5,NA,TGTGCCAGCAGTTTTGACATCAACTCCTTGGAGACCCAGTACTTC,CASSFDINSLETQYF
NA,TRBV2,TRBJ2-1,NA,TGTGCCAGCAGTGAAGCAGCCAGTAGCAATGAGCAGTTCTTC,CASSEAASSNEQFF
NA,TRBV28,TRBJ1-3,TRBD1,TGTGCCAGCAGTCCCCCCGGGACAGCGAGGGACACCATATATTTT,CASSPPGTARDTIYF
NA,TRBV4-1,TRBJ1-4,NA,TGCGCCAGCAGCCTCTTGTACCGGGTCCTTAATGAAAAACTGTTTTTT,CASSLLYRVLNEKLFF
NA,TRBV28,TRBJ2-1,TRBD1,TGTGCCAGCAGTTTCCTCAGGGGGCTGGAAGTCGATGAGCAGTTCTTC,CASSFLRGLEVDEQFF
NA,TRBV27,TRBJ2-5,NA,TGTGCCAGCAGCGCCGGAGTGAAAGAGACCCAGTACTTC,CASSAGVKETQYF
NA,TRBV28,TRBJ1-4,TRBD1,TGTGCCAGCAGTCCAACAGGGGCCGCAACTAATGAAAAACTGTTTTTT,CASSPTGAATNEKLFF
NA,TRBV6-4,TRBJ1-1,NA,TGTGCCAGCAAGATCGAGGCAGTGGTGAACACTGAAGCTTTCTTT,CASKIEAVVNTEAFF
NA,TRBV7-9,TRBJ2-7,NA,TGTGCCAGCAGCCGCACAGGGAACGAGCAGTACTTC,CASSRTGNEQYF
NA,TRBV18,TRBJ2-5,TRBD2,TGTGCCAGCTCACCACTCGCTCCTAGCGGGAGTGGTGGAGGGGAGACCCAGTACTTC,CASSPLAPSGSGGGETQYF
NA,TRBV5-1,TRBJ2-2,NA,TGCGCCAGCAGCTACAACACTAAAGGCAAGAGGGCGTTCGCCGGGGAGCTGTTTTTT,CASSYNTKGKRAFAGELFF
NA,TRBV19,TRBJ2-6,NA,TGTGCCAGTAGTATGCTCGGAGGGACTGGGGCCAACGTCCTGACTTTC,CASSMLGGTGANVLTF
many,TRBV27,TRBJ1-2,TRBD1,TGTGCCAGCAGGACACTAACAGGGGGCGCTGGTGGCTACACCTTC,CASRTLTGGAGGYTF
NA,TRBV7-9,TRBJ1-1,NA,TGTGCCAGCAGAGCGACAGGCCTCAACACTGAAGCTTTCTTT,CASRATGLNTEAFF
NA,TRBV5-4,TRBJ2-3,NA,TGTGCCAGCAGCCGCGGCCGCCGTGACACAGATACGCAGTATTTT,CASSRGRRDTDTQYF
NA,TRBV2,TRBJ1-4,NA,TGTGCCAGCAGTGCCCAGGGTTCCAATGAAAAACTGTTTTTT,CASSAQGSNEKLFF
NA,TRBV19,TRBJ2-5,NA,TGTGCCAGTAGTATGGCGGAGACCCAGTACTTC,CASSMAETQYF
NA,TRBV10-3,TRBJ1-3,NA,TGTGCCATCAGGGACGGCACCGACTCTGGAAACACCATATATTTT,CAIRDGTDSGNTIYF
NA,TRBV25-1,TRBJ1-1,TRBD1,TGTGCCAGCAGCGAGGGGACAGGGGTGAGTTGGACTGAAGCTTTCTTT,CASSEGTGVSWTEAFF
NA,TRBV4-1,TRBJ2-5,TRBD2,TGCGCCAGCAGCCAAGTATCTAGCGGGACTGCCAGGGAGACCCAGTACTTC,CASSQVSSGTARETQYF
NA,TRBV28,TRBJ2-5,NA,TGTGCCAGCAGTAACCAGGGTGGGCAAGAGACCCAGTACTTC,CASSNQGGQETQYF
NA,TRBV9,TRBJ2-2,TRBD1,TGTGCCAGCAGCGGAGGACAGGGATGGGCCGGGGAGCTGTTTTTT,CASSGGQGWAGELFF
NA,TRBV29-1,TRBJ2-1,NA,TGCAGCGTTGGTAGCGGCTCCTACAATGAGCAGTTCTTC,CSVGSGSYNEQFF
NA,TRBV5-1,TRBJ1-1,TRBD1,TGCGCCAGCAGCGGACCGGACAGGGGTGAAGCTTTCTTT,CASSGPDRGEAFF
NA,TRBV28,TRBJ1-3,NA,TGTGCCAGCAGCCGGGGTAGGGGGAGATCTGGAAACACCATATACTTT,CASSRGRGRSGNTIYF
once,TRBV6-5,TRBJ2-7,TRBD1,TGTGCCAGCAGTGGATTGGGACAGGGACGCGAGCAGTACTTC,CASSGLGQGREQYF
NA,TRBV6-1,TRBJ1-5,NA,TGTGCCAGCAGTGAACAAAAGCCAAACAGGGACCTCTATCAGCCCCAGCATTTT,CASSEQKPNRDLYQPQHF
NA,TRBV18,TRBJ2-1,NA,TGTGCCAGCTCAACGGACGTTTATGGTGAGCAGTTCTTC,CASSTDVYGEQFF
once,TRBV7-9,TRBJ1-2,TRBD1,TGTGCCAGCAGCCCTGAAGGGACAGGGGGCGCGTATGGCTACACCTTC,CASSPEGTGGAYGYTF
few,TRBV4-3,TRBJ1-1,NA,TGCGCCAGCAGCCAGACAGTGAACACTGAAGCTTTCTTT,CASSQTVNTEAFF
NA,TRBV9,TRBJ2-1,TRBD2,TGTGCCAGCAGCGTTTCCGGGACTAGCGTCAGCTCCTACAATGAGCAGTTCTTC,CASSVSGTSVSSYNEQFF
NA,TRBV7-7,TRBJ2-2,TRBD1,TGTGCCAGCAGCTTAGGGACAGGGGTCCCCGGGGAGCTGTTTTTT,CASSLGTGVPGELFF
NA,TRBV4-1,TRBJ1-4,NA,TGCGCCAGCAGCCAAGTGGGGGGCGCCAAGGAAAAACTGTTTTTT,CASSQVGGAKEKLFF
NA,TRBV18,TRBJ2-2,TRBD1,TGTGCCAGCTCACCGCGAACAGGGGGAACCGGGGAGCTGTTTTTT,CASSPRTGGTGELFF
NA,TRBV28,TRBJ2-1,TRBD2,TGTGCCAGCAGTTTCCCCTCGGGCGGGAGTCATGAGCAGTTCTTC,CASSFPSGGSHEQFF
NA,TRBV5-4,TRBJ1-4,NA,TGTGCCAGCAGCCTATCAAGCCGGGGACCTAATGAAAAACTGTTTTTT,CASSLSSRGPNEKLFF
NA,TRBV7-8,TRBJ1-1,NA,TGTGCCAGCAGCTTAGCGCAACTGGGCACTGAAGCTTTCTTT,CASSLAQLGTEAFF